These T cell receptor beta chains were read from a single sample in a study of blood T cell repertoires in COVID-19. Clones were read by immunoSEQ multiplex PCR, and TCRdb kept only the in-frame ones, dropping some. The sample has 150,000 or so clones; about nine tenths are singletons. Sequencing was done on a sample of PBMCs or T cells enriched from blood (not recorded which). Receptor source: a woman between 40 and 50 years old who had been exposed to COVID-19. Each CDR3 is given with its conserved first and last residue. D genes are given only for firm matches. Expanded clones get a size class; other rows say once, few or many, or leave the size out.

size	J	V	D	CDR3	DNA
.	TRBJ2-3	TRBV6-5	TRBD2	CASAERGRPNTQYF	TGTGCCAGCGCGGAGCGGGGGAGACCTAATACGCAGTATTTT
.	TRBJ2-1	TRBV11-3	TRBD2	CASSPGTSAYNEQFF	TGTGCCAGCAGCCCCGGGACTAGCGCCTACAATGAGCAGTTCTTC
few	TRBJ1-2	TRBV7-2	.	CASSPGTSRNYGYTF	TGTGCCAGCAGCCCAGGGACTTCTCGTAACTATGGCTACACCTTC
.	TRBJ1-4	TRBV19	TRBD1	CASSITGTGNEKLFF	TGTGCCAGTAGTATAACCGGGACAGGGAATGAAAAACTGTTTTTT
.	TRBJ2-3	TRBV27	TRBD2	CASSGPSSGIGTDTQYF	TGTGCCAGCAGTGGGCCGAGTAGCGGGATCGGTACAGATACGCAGTATTTT
.	TRBJ1-5	TRBV15	.	CATSREGGNQPQHF	TGTGCCACCAGCAGAGAAGGGGGCAATCAGCCCCAGCATTTT
.	TRBJ2-7	TRBV28	.	CASSLPTSHEQYF	TGTGCCAGCAGTTTACCCACTAGCCACGAGCAGTACTTC
.	TRBJ2-7	TRBV9	.	CASSVNDFSSYEQYF	TGTGCCAGCAGCGTTAACGACTTTTCCTCCTACGAGCAGTACTTC
.	TRBJ2-7	TRBV20-1	TRBD1	CSASSGQGGHYEQYF	TGCAGTGCTAGTTCCGGACAGGGTGGCCACTACGAGCAGTACTTC
.	TRBJ1-5	TRBV27	TRBD1	CASLSLTGGNNQPQHF	TGTGCCAGCCTGTCCTTGACAGGGGGCAACAATCAGCCCCAGCATTTT
.	TRBJ2-1	TRBV5-6	TRBD1	CASSQHGTGLLGQFF	TGTGCCAGCAGCCAACACGGGACAGGGTTGTTAGGGCAGTTCTTC
few	TRBJ1-1	TRBV29-1	.	CSVKTSNTEAFF	TGCAGCGTTAAAACTTCGAACACTGAAGCTTTCTTT
.	TRBJ1-1	TRBV12-3/TRBV12-4	.	CASSLQGDTEAFF	TGTGCCAGCAGTTTGCAAGGGGACACTGAAGCTTTCTTT
.	TRBJ1-2	TRBV7-2	TRBD1	CASSSPGDSYGYTF	TGTGCCAGCAGCTCCCCTGGGGACAGCTATGGCTACACCTTC
.	TRBJ2-7	TRBV19	.	CASSRQMTREQYF	TGTGCCAGTAGTCGGCAGATGACACGCGAGCAGTACTTC
.	TRBJ1-1	TRBV3-1/TRBV3-2	.	CASSQDIATNTEAFF	TGTGCCAGCAGCCAAGATATAGCGACGAACACTGAAGCTTTCTTT
.	TRBJ2-2	TRBV4-1	TRBD2	CASSQGSFRGLAENTGELFF	TGCGCCAGCAGCCAAGGGTCTTTTAGGGGACTAGCGGAAAACACCGGGGAGCTGTTTTTT
.	TRBJ1-5	TRBV13	.	CASSLGPGNNQPQHF	TGTGCCAGCAGCTTAGGCCCAGGTAACAATCAGCCCCAGCATTTT
.	TRBJ2-2	TRBV2	TRBD1	CASSERRPGGYYGGELFF	TGTGCCAGCAGTGAACGTCGACCAGGGGGCTACTATGGCGGGGAGCTGTTTTTT
.	TRBJ2-7	TRBV19	TRBD2	CASGGLAADEQYF	TGTGCCAGCGGGGGACTAGCGGCGGACGAGCAGTACTTC